A single T cell receptor beta chain is shown here with its context. The CDR3 spans 13 residues. V was shortened by 4 bases and J by 4 bases, with 8 bases between the two germline ends. Germline lookup yields CDR1 SGHRS and CDR2 YFSETQ. As processed by the authors: How many nucleated cells were present was estimated from reference gene primer amplification. The data were produced by immunoSEQ multiplex PCR, yet TCRdb's version contains in-frame clones alone and is incomplete. V, J and clone size were drawn from that table, and D and trimming were deduced from the DNA. The sample has hundreds of thousands of clones, approximately 85% seen once; the top ten hold roughly 5.2%. The sample is drawn from a study of blood T cell repertoires in COVID-19. As for the study in general: Sites across the United States, Italy and Spain contributed samples from acute and convalescent COVID-19. Nucleic acid was either cDNA or gDNA, and it came from T cells, B-cell-depleted T cells, or PBMCs.

Enrollment of patients from Seattle took place during active infection, with longitudinal follow-up. The sample taken for sequencing was peripheral blood. The gene calls are TRBV5-1 and TRBJ1-4; maybe TRBD1 (5 bases). This receptor was identified in an elderly woman with COVID-19, enrolled during active disease. CDR3 in amino acids: CASSEDNNEKLFF. CDR3 nucleotides: TGCGCCAGCAGCGAGGACAATAATGAAAAACTGTTTTTT.